The sequence of this T cell receptor (beta chain) was determined in a study of blood T cell repertoires in COVID-19. J lost 8 bases, V lost 1 base, and 5 bases had no gene match. Germline V CDR1 and CDR2: LNHDA, SQIVND (reference sequence). CDR3 length: 14 residues. Assay: immunoSEQ multiplex PCR; the TCRdb copy retains only in-frame clones and omits some. This sample has about 260,000 clones, with around 84% found just once. The specimen sequenced was PBMCs or T cells enriched from blood (not recorded which). J is TRBJ2-1 and V is TRBV19; 7 bases match TRBD2. The sequence came from a man aged 25 to 45 with acute COVID-19. The CDR3 sequence: CASSIGTSQYEQFF. The CDR3 bases are TGTGCCAGTAGTATAGGGACTAGTCAGTATGAGCAGTTCTTC.